These T cell receptor beta chains were read from a single sample in a study of cytomegalovirus exposure and HLA in healthy donors. Measured with immunoSEQ multiplex PCR; TCRdb has only the in-frame clones, and not every one. The table includes about 190,000 clones, approximately 86% detected once. The sequencing sample was made of PBMCs. The receptors were sampled from a woman aged 18-29 years in good health and CMV-seronegative. The CDR3 runs from the conserved cysteine through the conserved F or W. A D gene is named only where the DNA matches it firmly. Size tells how often a clone was seen (once, few, many) or the class of an expanded clone, and some rows leave it out.

V gene,clone size,D gene,J gene,CDR3 protein,CDR3 DNA
TRBV29-1,NA,NA,TRBJ2-3,CSALTRSGTDTQYF,TGCAGCGCCCTGACTCGATCGGGCACAGATACGCAGTATTTT
TRBV5-1,NA,TRBD2,TRBJ2-5,CASSLGTSGRVVETQYF,TGCGCCAGCAGCTTAGGGACTAGCGGGAGAGTGGTAGAGACCCAGTACTTC
TRBV2,NA,NA,TRBJ1-2,CASIMADQVYGYTF,TGTGCCAGCATTATGGCGGATCAAGTCTATGGCTACACCTTC
TRBV19,NA,TRBD1,TRBJ2-5,CASSIPRTGQVQTQYF,TGTGCCAGTAGTATTCCCAGGACAGGGCAGGTCCAGACCCAGTACTTC
TRBV7-9,NA,NA,TRBJ1-1,CASSLGGWEAFF,TGTGCCAGCAGCTTAGGAGGCTGGGAAGCTTTCTTT
TRBV7-9,NA,NA,TRBJ1-2,CSSSLGSTYDYGYTF,TGTTCCAGCAGCTTAGGTTCCACCTACGACTATGGCTACACCTTC
TRBV7-8,NA,NA,TRBJ2-6,CASSFLSGISGANVLTF,TGTGCCAGCAGCTTTCTTTCTGGCATCTCTGGGGCCAACGTCCTGACTTTC
TRBV7-8,NA,NA,TRBJ1-1,CASSLAQDVPTEAFF,TGTGCCAGCAGCTTAGCCCAGGATGTGCCAACTGAAGCTTTCTTT
TRBV19,NA,TRBD1,TRBJ1-5,CASSIDRGYNQPQHF,TGTGCCAGTAGTATTGACAGGGGTTACAATCAGCCCCAGCATTTT
TRBV10-3,once,NA,TRBJ2-2,CAIGRTITGELFF,TGTGCCATCGGCAGGACAATCACCGGGGAGCTGTTTTTT
TRBV5-1,NA,TRBD1,TRBJ2-4,CASSKRSGTGGVSIQYF,TGCGCCAGCAGCAAGCGTTCCGGGACAGGGGGCGTGAGCATTCAGTACTTC
TRBV2,NA,NA,TRBJ1-1,CASRGARVSTEAFF,TGTGCCAGCAGGGGGGCGAGGGTCAGCACTGAAGCTTTCTTT
TRBV7-6,NA,NA,TRBJ1-4,CASSLGGGLREKLFF,TGTGCCAGCAGCTTAGGGGGGGGCCTAAGGGAAAAACTGTTTTTT
TRBV28,NA,TRBD1,TRBJ2-1,CASSPGTGGRNEQFF,TGTGCCAGCAGTCCTGGGACAGGGGGGAGGAATGAGCAGTTCTTC
TRBV6-1,NA,TRBD1,TRBJ2-7,CASTLGQGGTYEQYF,TGTGCCAGCACCCTAGGACAGGGAGGCACCTACGAGCAGTACTTC
TRBV28,NA,NA,TRBJ2-5,CASSSGDTLETQYF,TGTGCCAGCAGTTCTGGGGACACCCTAGAGACCCAGTACTTC
TRBV7-8,once,TRBD1,TRBJ1-6,CASSVRQGASNSPLHF,TGTGCCAGCAGCGTAAGACAGGGGGCGTCTAATTCACCCCTCCACTTT
TRBV5-8,NA,TRBD1,TRBJ1-1,CASSSGGEWDTEAFF,TGTGCCAGTTCATCAGGGGGCGAGTGGGACACTGAAGCTTTCTTT
TRBV5-5,NA,NA,TRBJ1-2,CASSLGQGIDYGYTF,TGTGCCAGCAGCTTGGGGCAGGGAATAGACTATGGCTACACCTTC
TRBV6-5,NA,TRBD1,TRBJ2-5,CASSYSTGEETQYF,TGTGCCAGCAGTTACTCGACAGGGGAAGAGACCCAGTACTTC
TRBV11-3,NA,TRBD1,TRBJ1-6,CASSFDRGSPLHF,TGTGCCAGCAGCTTCGACAGGGGTTCACCCCTCCACTTT
TRBV7-3,NA,TRBD2,TRBJ2-3,CASSASSGTTRTDTQYF,TGTGCCAGCAGCGCTAGTTCAGGGACTACCCGCACAGATACGCAGTATTTT
TRBV5-1,once,TRBD1,TRBJ2-3,CASSLEVRTGATDTQYF,TGCGCCAGCAGCTTAGAGGTGCGGACAGGGGCGACAGATACGCAGTATTTT
TRBV19,few,NA,TRBJ2-6,CASQGANVLTF,TGTGCCAGTCAGGGGGCCAACGTCCTGACTTTC
TRBV5-6,NA,NA,TRBJ2-5,CASSSPGATGETQYF,TGTGCCAGCAGCTCCCCGGGAGCTACGGGAGAGACCCAGTACTTC
TRBV18,few,TRBD1,TRBJ1-1,CASSPGQMNTEAFF,TGTGCCAGCTCACCGGGACAGATGAACACTGAAGCTTTCTTT
TRBV5-6,NA,TRBD1,TRBJ1-2,CASTNYPSGQGYDYGYTF,TGTGCCAGCACCAATTACCCCTCGGGACAGGGGTATGACTATGGCTACACCTTC
TRBV5-1,NA,NA,TRBJ1-1,CASRKDSVTEAFF,TGCGCCAGCAGAAAAGACTCGGTCACTGAAGCTTTCTTT
TRBV28,once,TRBD1,TRBJ1-5,CASSPRQGIQPQHF,TGTGCCAGCAGTCCCCGACAGGGCATCCAGCCCCAGCATTTT
TRBV5-6,NA,TRBD1,TRBJ2-1,CASSFQTAPGGEQFF,TGTGCCAGCAGCTTTCAGACTGCCCCAGGGGGTGAGCAGTTCTTC
TRBV7-2,NA,NA,TRBJ1-5,CASSRTGSNQPQHF,TGTGCCAGCAGCCGTACAGGGAGCAATCAGCCCCAGCATTTT
TRBV30,NA,NA,TRBJ2-7,CAWSGVEKQYF,TGTGCCTGGAGTGGAGTTGAGAAGCAGTACTTC
TRBV6-6,NA,NA,TRBJ2-2,CASSYEGANTGELFF,TGTGCCAGCAGTTACGAGGGAGCGAACACCGGGGAGCTGTTTTTT
TRBV10-2,NA,NA,TRBJ2-3,CASRRSTDTQYF,TGCGCCAGCAGGAGATCGACAGATACGCAGTATTTT
TRBV5-4,NA,NA,TRBJ1-1,CASSPTPQSTNTEAFF,TGTGCCAGCAGCCCGACCCCACAGAGTACCAACACTGAAGCTTTCTTT
TRBV5-1,few,NA,TRBJ1-6,CASTRENSNNSPLHF,TGCGCCAGCACCCGGGAGAATTCGAATAATTCACCCCTCCACTTT
TRBV6-1,NA,NA,TRBJ2-7,CASSGQGKYEQYF,TGTGCCAGCTCCGGGCAGGGGAAGTACGAGCAGTACTTC
TRBV2,NA,NA,TRBJ1-3,CASSAYFPPSGNTIYF,TGTGCCAGCAGTGCTTACTTTCCACCCTCTGGAAACACCATATATTTT
TRBV18,NA,TRBD2,TRBJ2-5,CASSPLAGGGETQYF,TGTGCCAGCTCACCCCTAGCGGGAGGGGGAGAGACCCAGTACTTC
TRBV19,NA,TRBD2,TRBJ2-7,CASSTLAGPYEQYF,TGTGCCAGTAGTACACTAGCGGGGCCCTACGAGCAGTACTTC
TRBV29-1,NA,NA,TRBJ2-3,CSVERAIRADTQYF,TGCAGCGTTGAAAGAGCAATCAGGGCAGATACGCAGTATTTT